The clone carrying this T cell receptor (beta chain) has just a few counts. Its antigen is currently unknown. The ends were cut back, 2 bases at V and 4 bases at J, with 11 bases in the middle. Germline V gene data show CDR1 as MNHEY and CDR2 as SMNVEV (reference sequence). The CDR3 runs to 14 residues. CD4+ T cell isolation took place after about nine days of culture. This sample is drawn from a study of vaccination effects on CD4 cells after COVID-19. Assay: immunoSEQ multiplex PCR; the TCRdb copy retains only in-frame clones and omits some. The sample carries tens of thousands of clones, about 67% recorded once.

The sequence was collected from a human donor who received a COVID-19 vaccine. This specimen consisted of CD4+ T cells from PBMCs cultured without peptide, obtained before COVID-19 vaccination. The chain links TRBV27 to TRBJ1-1, with a tentative D call TRBD1 (5 bases). CDR3 amino acids: CASSLGGGGTEAFF. In DNA form, the CDR3 reads TGTGCCAGCAGTTTAGGGGGGGGAGGCACTGAAGCTTTCTTT.